These 5 T cell receptor beta chains share one sample of origin, sequenced in a study of human T cells and chemical hapten exposure. Each CDR3 protein is one row after TCRdb ran MiXCR on the RACE reads. The table records under 90,000 distinct CDR3 sequences, over 6.5% of them present only once. Time point specified: patch test 2, 6 weeks after DPC sensitization. Treatment denoted: therapeutic diphenylcyclopropenone sensitization with weekly scalp DPC. This specimen consisted of whole blood, obtained in connection with sensitization to the hapten diphenylcyclopropenone (DPC). All receptors derive from a woman aged 45-65 years with alopecia areata. Some clones in this sample may be carry-over from other donors' samples.

V and J are TRBV12-3 or TRBV12-4 and TRBJ1-1; the match to TRBD1 covers 10 bases. The V gene end was trimmed by 3 bases and the J gene end by 5 bases; junction bases not matched to a gene: 3. The CDR3 runs to 14 residues. The CDR3 DNA sequence: TGTGCCAGCAGTTTTGGACAGGGGGGGACTGAAGCTTTCTTT. It yields the protein CASSFGQGGTEAFF.

This clonotype has a handful of counts. The chain joins TRBV7-9 to TRBJ2-3; 13 nucleotides align to TRBD2. J gave up 4 bases and V 5 bases, and 6 bases lay outside the gene matches. The CDR3 has 16 residues. The germline CDR1 and CDR2 sequences are SEHNR and FQNEAQ (reference sequence). The CDR3 bases are TGTGCCAGCAGCCCCACTAGCGGGGGGGGCCCAGATACGCAGTATTTT. It is translated as CASSPTSGGGPDTQYF.

This clonotype was seen ten or more times. The J gene is TRBJ1-1, the V gene TRBV7-2; 9 bases line up with TRBD1. The germline gives CDR1 SGHTA, CDR2 FQGNSA. CDR3 length equals 13 residues. The J segment lost 9 bases and the V segment lost 4 bases, leaving 6 bases of the junction unmatched. The CDR3 region is CASSSLQGAQAFF. The CDR3 nucleotides read TGTGCCAGCAGCTCCTTACAGGGGGCCCAAGCTTTCTTT. The full variable domain, in which reference TRBV7-2 and TRBJ1-1 provide the parts outside the CDR3, is GAGVSQSPSNKVTEKGKDVELRCDPISGHTALYWYRQSLGQGLEFLIYFQGNSAPDKSGLPSDRFSAERTGGSVSTLTIQRTQQEDSAVYLCASSSLQGAQAFFGQGTRLTVV.

Worth noting for this clonotype: This may come from a read error, since a much larger clone is one base off. This rearrangement joins TRBV25-1 to TRBJ1-2; TRBD1 agrees at 8 bases. The germline V gene has CDR1 MGHDK and CDR2 SYGVNS. The CDR3 totals 18 residues. V shed 1 base and J 3 bases; nucleotides not matched to a gene: 13. Here the CDR3 DNA reads TGTGCCAGCAGTGAATGGAGGACAGGGTCCCCGGGTTACTATGGCTACACCTTC. Protein: CASSEWRTGSPGYYGYTF.

The J gene is TRBJ2-7, the V gene TRBV20-1; a possible D gene is TRBD2 (6 bases). The CDR3 length is 13 residues. Germline CDR1 is DFQATT and CDR2 is SNEGSKA (reference sequence). V lost 6 bases and J lost 5, with 17 bases in between. The CDR3 sequence: CSADGGVVDEQYF. The CDR3, as DNA: TGCAGTGCCGACGGAGGGGTTGTAGACGAGCAGTACTTC.